The 18 T cell receptor beta chains in this list originate from one sample, sequenced in a study of response to subunit inactivated influenza vaccine. TCRdb used MiXCR to reprocess the RT-PCR reads, holding one entry per CDR3 protein. This sample has about 610,000 distinct CDR3 sequences, with roughly 15% found just once. Source: PBMCs from blood, taken roughly 12 days after vaccination. Receptors originate from a man aged 50-59 years who received an inactivated influenza vaccine.

This clonotype occurred a few times. The chain combines TRBV5-6 with TRBJ2-5, with TRBD2 as a possible D gene (5 bases). V lost 0 bases to trimming and J lost 5 bases, with 14 bases between them. This CDR3 has 15 amino acids. Germline V gene sequence: CDR1 SGHDT, CDR2 YYEEEE. In nucleotides, the CDR3 is TGTGCCAGCAGCTTGGTTGACGAGGGTTGGGAGACCCAGTACTTC. Encoded protein: CASSLVDEGWETQYF.

This chain uses TRBV7-9 with TRBJ1-1, with D hard to call. Germline CDR1 and CDR2: SEHNR and FQNEAQ (reference sequence). The V gene lost 4 bases and the J gene lost 1 base, with 13 bases spanning the gap. The CDR3 spans 15 residues. As DNA, the CDR3 is TGTGCCAGCAGCTCCACCGGAACCACGAACACTGAAGCTTTCTTT. This gives the protein CASSSTGTTNTEAFF.

This clonotype showed up just a few times. The CDR3 loop reads CASSFLGGRYTEAFF. The DNA of the CDR3 is TGTGCCAGCAGTTTTCTTGGGGGCAGGTACACTGAAGCTTTCTTT. The chain has TRBV27 and TRBJ1-1, with a weak D call TRBD1 (6 bases). Germline CDR1 and CDR2: MNHEY and SMNVEV (reference sequence). The CDR3 contains 15 residues. Trimming removed 3 bases from V and 3 bases from J, with 14 bases in between.

The chain employs TRBV2 and TRBJ1-1; TRBD1 might be the D (6 bases). Germline CDR1 is SNHLY and CDR2 is FYNNEI. The CDR3 runs to 13 residues. V lost 3 bases and J 4 bases, leaving 9 bases between the germline ends. CDR3 region: CASSERRGTEAFF. CDR3 coding DNA: TGTGCCAGCAGTGAGCGCAGGGGCACTGAAGCTTTCTTT.

There are a few counts of this clonotype. V gene TRBV6-2 or TRBV6-3 combines with J gene TRBJ1-1; D is ambiguous. The germline gives CDR1 MNHEY, CDR2 SVGEGT. The CDR3 is 13 residues long. Trimming stripped 3 bases from V and 6 bases from J, with 11 bases between. The CDR3 bases are TGTGCCAGCAGTTATAGGTACGGACCTGAAGCTTTCTTT. The encoded protein is CASSYRYGPEAFF.

This clonotype was counted only a few times. The CDR3 nucleotides read TGTGCCAGCAGGCCTACCGACAGGGGCTCCTACGAGCAGTACTTC. Translation gives CASRPTDRGSYEQYF. The V call is TRBV6-1, the J call TRBJ2-7; 8 bases match TRBD1. This CDR3 spans 15 amino acids. V lost 6 bases and J lost 0; bases outside the gene matches: 7. The germline CDR1 and CDR2 sequences are MNHNS and SASEGT.

This clonotype was counted between two and nine times. V is TRBV6-6 and J is TRBJ2-3; no clear D gene. Germline V lookup: CDR1 MNHNY, CDR2 SVGAGI (reference sequence). Trimming shortened V by 6 bases and J by 7 bases, and 14 bases separated the two germline ends. The CDR3 sequence is 13 residues long. The CDR3 nucleotides are TGTGCCAGCAGATTCCGGAGTGGAAATACGCAGTATTTT. This gives the protein CASRFRSGNTQYF.

The CDR3 is CASSPFFVGAGVYEQYF. CDR3 nucleotides: TGTGCCAGCTCACCATTTTTCGTAGGGGCGGGAGTCTACGAGCAGTACTTC. J is TRBJ2-7 and V is TRBV18, with 7 bases matching TRBD2. The J segment lost 3 bases and the V segment lost 2 bases, leaving 13 bases of the junction unmatched. The CDR3 totals 17 residues. The germline V gene has CDR1 KGHSH and CDR2 LQKENI.

This clonotype came up many times. This chain joins TRBV9 and TRBJ2-7; D is uncertain. Per germline, CDR1 SGDLS and CDR2 YYNGEE. This CDR3 comprises 12 residues. V was trimmed by 6 bases and J by 4 bases, leaving 11 bases between them. Here the CDR3 reads CASIKLRYEQYF. Here the CDR3 DNA reads TGTGCCAGCATAAAACTTCGGTACGAGCAGTACTTC. Full variable domain (remainder filled in from reference TRBV9 and TRBJ2-7): DSGVTQTPKHLITATGQRVTLRCSPRSGDLSVYWYQQSLDQGLQFLIQYYNGEERAKGNILERFSAQQFPDLHSELNLSSLELGDSALYFCASIKLRYEQYFGPGTRLTVT.

This clonotype was counted a few times. Written as DNA, the CDR3 is TGTGCCAGCAGCTCCGGACTCCTCCAATTGTACGAGCAGTACTTC. This translates into CASSSGLLQLYEQYF. The chain joins TRBV7-2 to TRBJ2-7, with TRBD2 as a possible D gene (5 bases). Germline lookup yields CDR1 SGHTA and CDR2 FQGNSA. Trimming left V 4 bases short and J 4 bases short, with 17 bases between. CDR3 length: 15 amino acids.

This chain connects TRBV27 to TRBJ2-1; D is undetermined. CDR3 length: 13 amino acids. CDR1 is MNHEY, CDR2 SMNVEV, per germline (reference sequence). V lost 2 bases and J lost 7, with 9 bases in between. Here the CDR3 reads CASSLDRWNEQFF. The CDR3 DNA reads TGTGCCAGCAGTTTAGATCGGTGGAATGAGCAGTTCTTC.

This clonotype occurred a few times. The chain recombines TRBV2 with TRBJ2-2; D is unresolved. Germline V gives CDR1 SNHLY, CDR2 FYNNEI. CDR3 length equals 12 residues. V was shortened by 7 bases and J by 4 bases, with 7 bases between the two germline ends. CDR3 nucleotide sequence: TGTGCCAGCATGAAGGTCACCGGGGAGCTGTTTTTT. It specifies CASMKVTGELFF.

The V call is TRBV4-3, the J call TRBJ2-7; 7 bases line up with TRBD2. There are 15 residues in the CDR3. V shed 4 bases and J 5 bases; nucleotides not matched to a gene: 11. Germline CDR1 and CDR2: LGHNA and YSLEER. CDR3 nucleotide sequence: TGCGCCAGCAGCCCCCTCGCGGGAGTGTACAACGAGCAGTACTTC. It translates to CASSPLAGVYNEQYF.

The chain combines TRBV7-2 with TRBJ2-2; D possibly corresponds to TRBD2 (6 bases). V lost 6 bases and J 0 bases, leaving 14 bases between the germline ends. This CDR3 is 16 amino acids long. CDR1 SGHTA and CDR2 FQGNSA come from the germline V gene. The CDR3 DNA reads TGTGCCAGCAGGGCGGGATTCTCCCCGAACACCGGGGAGCTGTTTTTT. The encoded protein is CASRAGFSPNTGELFF.

This chain joins TRBV7-6 and TRBJ2-1, with 9 positions matching TRBD2. CDR3 length equals 18 residues. CDR1 SGHVS and CDR2 FNYEAQ come from the germline V gene. Trimming removed 5 bases from V and 7 bases from J; junction bases left unmatched: 18. CDR3 sequence reads: CASSPTNRLAGVLNEQFF. The DNA for the CDR3 is TGTGCCAGCAGCCCTACCAATCGTTTAGCGGGAGTGCTTAATGAGCAGTTCTTC. Based on the CDR3 plus reference TRBV7-6 and TRBJ2-1, the full variable domain is GAGVSQSPRYKVTKRGQDVALRCDPISGHVSLYWYRQALGQGPEFLTYFNYEAQQDKSGLPNDRFSAERPEGSISTLTIQRTEQRDSAMYRCASSPTNRLAGVLNEQFFGPGTRLTVL.

This clonotype was observed a handful of times. The CDR3 DNA sequence: TGTGCCAGCACCCAACGGGGTAGCGGGAGTACCGAGACCCAGTACTTC. Its translation is CASTQRGSGSTETQYF. The chain carries TRBV28 and TRBJ2-5; the match to TRBD2 covers 9 bases. Germline CDR1 MDHEN, CDR2 SYDVKM. CDR3 length: 16 residues. J gave up 5 bases and V 7 bases, and 14 bases lay outside the gene matches. Full variable domain (rest looked up from reference TRBV28 and TRBJ2-5): DVKVTQSSRYLVKRTGEKVFLECVQDMDHENMFWYRQDPGLGLRLIYFSYDVKMKEKGDIPEGYSVSREKKERFSLILESASTNQTSMYLCASTQRGSGSTETQYFGPGTRLLVL.

As to this clonotype: One end of the junction is discordant with germline, which a read error may explain. The V gene is TRBV28, the J gene TRBJ2-2; 7 bases are a match to TRBD1. The CDR3 is 17 amino acids. The germline V gene encodes CDR1 MDHEN and CDR2 SYDVKM. CDR3 sequence reads: CASSFGQDIPNTGELLF. The DNA for the CDR3 is TGTGCCAGCAGTTTCGGACAGGACATCCCTAACACCGGGGAGCTGCTTTTT. The whole variable domain, remainder taken from reference TRBV28 and TRBJ2-2, is DVKVTQSSRYLVKRTGEKVFLECVQDMDHENMFWYRQDPGLGLRLIYFSYDVKMKEKGDIPEGYSVSREKKERFSLILESASTNQTSMYLCASSFGQDIPNTGELLFGEGSRLTVL.

The chain combines TRBV20-1 with TRBJ2-1; D possibly corresponds to TRBD2 (5 bases). Trimming left V 0 bases short and J 10 bases short, with 16 bases between. The CDR3 has 14 amino acids. Germline CDR1 and CDR2: DFQATT and SNEGSKA (reference sequence). CDR3 coding DNA: TGCAGTGCTAGAGATGCCAGGCGAGGGATAGAGCAGTTCTTC. Translating gives CSARDARRGIEQFF.